The 19 T cell receptor beta chains presented below share a single source sample, sequenced in a study of regulatory T cells in long-lasting Graves disease. Time point in this sample: newly diagnosed GD, antithyroid drugs for less than 3 months. There was RNA extracted from PBMCs, and the TCR library was made from it. HTBI primers from iRepertoire and Arm-PCR of CDR3 regions yielded the TCR beta libraries. TCRdb re-derived calls from the multiplex PCR reads in MiXCR, one entry per CDR3 protein. This table has over 500,000 distinct CDR3 sequences, roughly 16% appearing once. The data were also submitted as part of a second study, on T cells in Graves' hyperthyroidism and ophthalmopathy.

The sample in question was peripheral blood mononuclear cells (PBMCs), obtained at new diagnosis, from a patient treated with antithyroid drugs. The receptors originated from a man between 18 and 29 years old with Graves disease.

The CDR3 protein is CASSHRAGDQTYEQYF. The CDR3 DNA reads TGTGCCAGCAGCCACCGGGCAGGGGACCAAACCTACGAGCAGTACTTC. This chain uses TRBV4-2 with TRBJ2-7, with D possibly being TRBD1 (6 bases). The CDR3 runs to 16 residues. V lost 3 bases and J 2 bases, leaving 17 bases between the germline ends. Germline V gene lookup returns CDR1 LGHNA and CDR2 YNFKEQ.

The rearrangement joins TRBV20-1 to TRBJ2-3; a possible D gene is TRBD2 (7 bases). The ends were cut back, 6 bases at V and 6 bases at J, with 16 bases in the middle. Per germline, CDR1 DFQATT and CDR2 SNEGSKA (reference sequence). This CDR3 region has 13 residues. CDR3: CSAGGGWPDTQYF. The CDR3 DNA reads as TGCAGTGCGGGAGGGGGGTGGCCGGATACGCAGTATTTT.

This chain joins TRBV11-3 and TRBJ2-1; 11 bases map to TRBD2. The V gene end was trimmed by 1 base and the J gene end by 2 bases; junction bases not matched to a gene: 16. The germline gives CDR1 SGHNT, CDR2 YENEEA. The length of the CDR3 is 21 residues. CDR3 residues: CASSLGSSGRSHKHTYNEQFF. In nucleotides, the CDR3 is TGTGCCAGCAGCTTAGGTTCTAGCGGGAGGTCCCACAAGCATACCTACAATGAGCAGTTCTTC. The entire variable domain, with the rest obtained from reference TRBV11-3 and TRBJ2-1, is as follows: EAGVVQSPRYKIIEKKQPVAFWCNPISGHNTLYWYLQNLGQGPELLIRYENEEAVDDSQLPKDRFSAERLKGVDSTLKIQPAELGDSAVYLCASSLGSSGRSHKHTYNEQFFGPGTRLTVL.

Only a few counts were recorded for this clonotype. The rearrangement links TRBV10-1 to TRBJ2-2, with D possibly being TRBD2 (5 bases). V was trimmed by 7 bases and J by 7 bases, leaving 13 bases between them. Germline V gene lookup returns CDR1 WNHNN and CDR2 SYGVQD (reference sequence). The CDR3 length is 13 residues. The CDR3 DNA follows: TGCGCCAGCACCGGCCAGGCGGGCGGGGAGCTGTTTTTT. It codes for CASTGQAGGELFF.

In this sample, this clonotype turned up many times. This rearrangement joins TRBV12-3 or TRBV12-4 to TRBJ1-1; no firm D call. CDR3 length equals 13 residues. Trimming removed 3 bases from V and 6 bases from J, with 11 bases in between. DNA for the CDR3: TGTGCCAGCAGTTTTCGTGAAGGCGCTGAAGCTTTCTTT. Residues: CASSFREGAEAFF.

This clonotype has a count of ten or more. This chain connects TRBV2 to TRBJ2-1, with no clear D. From germline, CDR1 is SNHLY and CDR2 FYNNEI. This CDR3 is 16 amino acids long. V gave up 2 bases and J gave up 2 bases, with 13 bases separating them. The CDR3, as DNA: TGTGCCAGCAGTGAAAGGGTATTACCACCCTACAATGAGCAGTTCTTC. Translation: CASSERVLPPYNEQFF.

The chain is built from TRBV24-1 and TRBJ2-1, with 13 bases that match TRBD2. Looked up from germline, CDR1 is KGHDR and CDR2 is SFDVKD. CDR3 length: 16 amino acids. J gave up 9 bases and V 2 bases, and 6 bases lay outside the gene matches. The CDR3 here is CATSDSGLAGVSEQFF. The DNA for the CDR3 is TGTGCCACCAGTGATTCCGGACTAGCGGGAGTGAGTGAGCAGTTCTTC.

This clonotype has ten or more counts. The CDR3 coding sequence is TGTGCCAGCAGTGAAGCACCCCGGGACAGGGCTTTCTTT. It is translated as CASSEAPRDRAFF. The chain links TRBV6-1 to TRBJ1-1; 8 nucleotides agree with TRBD1. CDR1 and CDR2 (germline): MNHNS, SASEGT. The CDR3 extends over 13 amino acids. V was pared by 0 bases and J by 11 bases, with 5 bases of the junction left unmatched.

This clonotype was counted ten times or more. The rearrangement joins TRBV7-3 to TRBJ1-1, with D hard to call. The germline V and J ends were trimmed by 5 bases and 2 bases, with 12 bases remaining between them. Germline V gene data show CDR1 as SGHTA and CDR2 as FQGTGA. This CDR3 is 14 amino acids long. CDR3 residues: CASSQTGRNTEAFF. The DNA of the CDR3 is TGTGCCAGCAGCCAAACTGGGCGTAACACTGAAGCTTTCTTT.

This clonotype has ten or more counts. The chain employs TRBV3-1 and TRBJ2-1; D not resolved. Germline V gene lookup returns CDR1 LGHDT and CDR2 YNNKEL (reference sequence). V lost 2 bases to trimming and J lost 8 bases, with 10 bases between them. The CDR3 is 13 amino acids. CDR3 DNA: TGTGCCAGCAGCCAAAGTTTTGGCGATGAGCAGTTCTTC. It encodes CASSQSFGDEQFF.

In this sample, this clonotype turned up a few times. The CDR3 reads CASSKDRKTEAFF. The CDR3 DNA reads as TGTGCCAGTAGTAAGGACAGAAAAACTGAAGCTTTCTTT. This chain joins TRBV19 and TRBJ1-1, with D tentatively TRBD1 (6 bases). This CDR3 is 13 amino acids long. CDR1 and CDR2 (germline): LNHDA, SQIVND (reference sequence). Trimming removed 4 bases from V and 5 bases from J, with 11 bases in between.

This clonotype was detected ten times or more. The chain employs TRBV24-1 and TRBJ2-1, with 7 bases identical to TRBD1. The CDR3 runs 14 residues. V was clipped by 7 bases and J by 9 bases; unmatched bases: 11. Germline V gives CDR1 KGHDR, CDR2 SFDVKD. This CDR3 is CATRIPQGLGEQFF. The CDR3 nucleotides are TGTGCCACCAGAATCCCACAGGGGTTGGGTGAGCAGTTCTTC.

With regard to this clonotype: A read error may explain this, as a much larger clone is one base away. The chain has TRBV7-3 and TRBJ2-7, with D hard to call. The CDR3 totals 13 residues. The V gene's germline CDR1 is SGHTA and CDR2 FQGTGA. Written as DNA, the CDR3 is TGTGCCAGCAGTCCACCCCATTCCTACGAGCAGTGCTTC. Protein: CASSPPHSYEQCF.

The rearrangement uses TRBV12-3 or TRBV12-4 and TRBJ1-4, with TRBD1 identical over 7 bases. The CDR3 consists of 15 residues. V dropped 3 bases and J dropped 6; count of bases not matched to a gene: 7. The CDR3 loop reads CASSFGTQGDEKLFF. DNA for the CDR3: TGTGCCAGCAGTTTCGGGACCCAGGGGGATGAAAAACTGTTTTTT.

The chain joins TRBV27 to TRBJ1-4; 9 nucleotides line up with TRBD1. The CDR3 totals 13 residues. The J segment lost 11 bases and the V segment lost 0 bases, leaving 1 base of the junction unmatched. Germline lookup yields CDR1 MNHEY and CDR2 SMNVEV (reference sequence). CDR3 protein: CASSLSQGAKLFF. In DNA, the CDR3 is TGTGCCAGCAGTTTATCACAGGGGGCTAAACTGTTTTTT.

The table lists this clonotype with a few counts. The rearrangement joins TRBV14 to TRBJ1-1, with D tentatively TRBD1 (5 bases). V gave up 4 bases and J gave up 2 bases, with 20 bases separating them. The length of the CDR3 is 17 residues. From germline, CDR1 is SGHDN and CDR2 FVKESK. In DNA, the CDR3 is TGTGCCAGCAGCCCACAGTGGGTTTTGGGGGAAAACACTGAAGCTTTCTTT. It encodes CASSPQWVLGENTEAFF.

The chain has TRBV19 and TRBJ1-2; 8 bases are a match to TRBD1. J gave up 4 bases and V 3 bases, and 7 bases lay outside the gene matches. CDR1 and CDR2 (germline): LNHDA, SQIVND (reference sequence). There are 15 residues in the CDR3. CDR3 residues: CASSITLDRGYGYTF. CDR3 coding DNA: TGTGCCAGTAGTATCACCCTCGACAGGGGCTATGGCTACACCTTC.

This clonotype came up many times. The chain carries TRBV5-5 and TRBJ1-1; 7 bases agree with TRBD1. Unmatched junction bases numbered 2, after V lost 5 bases and J lost 1 base. The CDR3 runs to 13 residues. Germline V CDR1 and CDR2: SGHKS, YYEKEE (reference sequence). Here the CDR3 reads CASRRTGNTEAFF. The CDR3 region has the DNA TGTGCCAGCAGGCGGACAGGGAACACTGAAGCTTTCTTT.

This clonotype occurred a few times. V usage is TRBV2 and J usage is TRBJ2-7; 16 nucleotides align to TRBD2. CDR1 is SNHLY, CDR2 FYNNEI, per germline. V lost 11 bases, J lost 4 bases, and 11 bases stayed unmatched. This CDR3 is built from 16 residues. The CDR3 coding sequence is TGTGCCGTAAGAGAGGGACTAGCGGGAGGGCATTACGAGCAGTACTTC. Protein product: CAVREGLAGGHYEQYF.